The 8 T cell receptor beta chains below were found in one sample sequenced in a study of blood T cell repertoires in COVID-19. TCRdb keeps only in-frame clones here, not all; method: immunoSEQ multiplex PCR. This sample has about 60,000 clones, with about 86% found just once. The specimen was peripheral blood. The receptors originated from a man aged 55 to 70 with acute or convalescent COVID-19.

The sample holds one count of this clone. This chain uses TRBV5-1 with TRBJ2-1, with 7 bases aligning to TRBD1. Germline V lookup: CDR1 SGHRS, CDR2 YFSETQ. The CDR3 covers 15 residues. V gave up 0 bases and J gave up 2 bases; unmatched junction bases: 2. The CDR3 loop is CASSLVGTAYNEQFF. The CDR3 DNA follows: TGCGCCAGCAGCTTGGTGGGGACAGCCTACAATGAGCAGTTCTTC.

The CDR3 region has the DNA TGTGCCAGTAGTATATTGGACAGAGGCACAGATACGCAGTATTTT. Protein sequence: CASSILDRGTDTQYF. The V call is TRBV19, the J call TRBJ2-3; D might be TRBD1 (6 bases). The CDR3 has 15 residues. Trimming removed 2 bases at V and 1 base at J, with 10 bases between. Germline lookup yields CDR1 LNHDA and CDR2 SQIVND (reference sequence).

The rearrangement uses TRBV12-3 or TRBV12-4 and TRBJ1-1; 7 nucleotides agree with TRBD1. The CDR3 length is 13 residues. With 5 bases clipped from V and 4 bases from J, the junction kept 4 bases outside the gene matches. CDR3 amino acids: CASSQDRVTEAFF. The CDR3 coding sequence is TGTGCCAGCAGTCAAGACAGGGTCACTGAAGCTTTCTTT.

V gene TRBV19 combines with J gene TRBJ1-5; 7 positions match TRBD1. CDR3 length equals 16 residues. Germline lookup yields CDR1 LNHDA and CDR2 SQIVND (reference sequence). The J segment lost 0 bases and the V segment lost 6 bases, leaving 8 bases of the junction unmatched. The CDR3 protein is CASSKLGQLSNQPQHF. CDR3 nucleotides: TGTGCCAGTAGCAAATTGGGACAGCTTAGCAATCAGCCCCAGCATTTT. The full variable domain, with the rest looked up from reference TRBV19 and TRBJ1-5, is DGGITQSPKYLFRKEGQNVTLSCEQNLNHDAMYWYRQDPGQGLRLIYYSQIVNDFQKGDIAEGYSVSREKKESFPLTVTSAQKNPTAFYLCASSKLGQLSNQPQHFGDGTRLSIL.

The chain employs TRBV6-4 and TRBJ2-1; perhaps TRBD2 as D (6 bases). Germline V lookup: CDR1 MRHNA, CDR2 SNTAGT. The CDR3 covers 13 residues. Trimming removed 0 bases from V and 8 bases from J, with 8 bases in between. Here the CDR3 reads CASSDSIADEQFF. Written as DNA, the CDR3 is TGTGCCAGCAGTGACTCGATAGCGGATGAGCAGTTCTTC.

This clone was recorded a few times. This rearrangement joins TRBV27 to TRBJ2-2; D may be TRBD1 (6 bases). The CDR3 is 17 amino acids. Trimming removed 6 bases from V and 6 bases from J, with 23 bases in between. Germline values: CDR1 MNHEY, CDR2 SMNVEV (reference sequence). The CDR3 sequence: CASRTHWGQEGAGELFF. CDR3 coding DNA: TGTGCCAGCAGAACGCATTGGGGGCAGGAAGGGGCCGGGGAGCTGTTTTTT.

The chain carries TRBV2 and TRBJ1-6; the match to TRBD1 covers 8 bases. CDR3 length equals 14 residues. Germline CDR1 and CDR2: SNHLY and FYNNEI. V lost 7 bases, J lost 10 bases, and 9 bases stayed unmatched. The chain's CDR3 is CASKRQGAGSPLHF. The CDR3 DNA follows: TGTGCCAGCAAAAGGCAGGGGGCTGGCTCACCCCTCCACTTT.

This clone was detected only once. The J gene is TRBJ1-1, the V gene TRBV19; no reliable D call. Germline CDR1 and CDR2: LNHDA and SQIVND (reference sequence). The V end lost 3 bases, the J end lost 3 bases, and 11 bases lay between the germline ends. The length of the CDR3 is 14 residues. CDR3 in DNA: TGTGCCAGTAGTATTGTCGCAACAGACACTGAAGCTTTCTTT. Its protein product is CASSIVATDTEAFF.